This is a list of T cell receptor beta chains from one sample in a study of blood T cell repertoires in COVID-19. This table comes from immunoSEQ multiplex PCR, and its TCRdb copy is limited to in-frame clones, with some not included. The sample has approximately 150,000 clones; approximately 80% are singletons. Material for sequencing was peripheral blood. Receptors originate from a woman in her forties or fifties with acute or convalescent COVID-19. CDR3s include the opening cysteine and the closing phenylalanine or tryptophan. Fields, in order: clone size, V gene, J gene, D gene, CDR3 protein, CDR3 DNA. A D gene is named only where the DNA matches it firmly. Clone size is shown for a subset of rows, as once, few, many or a class of expanded clone.

.	TRBV7-9	TRBJ1-3	.	CASHLSGNTIYF	TGTGCCAGCCACTTATCCGGAAACACCATATATTTT
.	TRBV7-2	TRBJ2-5	.	CASSNQEGGAETQYF	TGTGCCAGCAGCAACCAGGAGGGTGGGGCGGAGACCCAGTACTTC
few	TRBV5-1	TRBJ1-1	.	CASKDRPLLNTEAFF	TGCGCCAGCAAAGACAGGCCGCTGCTGAACACTGAAGCTTTCTTT
.	TRBV6-2/TRBV6-3	TRBJ2-7	TRBD2	CASSYDLKRGLPTYEQYF	TGTGCCAGCAGTTACGACTTGAAGCGGGGGTTGCCGACCTACGAGCAGTACTTC
.	TRBV10-3	TRBJ1-1	TRBD1	CAISEPRGQNTEAFF	TGTGCCATCAGTGAGCCCAGGGGGCAGAACACTGAAGCTTTCTTT
.	TRBV7-9	TRBJ1-6	.	CASSLVEQDNSPLHF	TGTGCCAGCAGCTTAGTTGAACAGGATAATTCACCCCTCCACTTT
.	TRBV6-5	TRBJ1-4	.	CASSRDRMSGKLFF	TGTGCCAGCAGCCGCGACAGGATGTCGGGAAAACTGTTTTTT
.	TRBV21-1	TRBJ1-1	.	CASSKEAFVKGGTEAFF	TGTGCCAGCAGCAAAGAAGCGTTTGTCAAGGGGGGGACTGAAGCTTTCTTT
.	TRBV4-2	TRBJ1-1	TRBD1	CASSQDVTGGAFF	TGTGCCAGCAGCCAAGATGTGACAGGGGGAGCTTTCTTT
.	TRBV29-1	TRBJ1-1	.	CSVVGWNTEAFF	TGCAGCGTTGTCGGGTGGAACACTGAAGCTTTCTTT
.	TRBV5-1	TRBJ1-4	.	CASSFITGSEKLFF	TGCGCCAGCAGCTTTATCACAGGGAGTGAAAAACTGTTTTTT
.	TRBV7-2	TRBJ1-6	.	CASSLNGDSPLHF	TGTGCCAGCAGCTTGAACGGGGATTCACCCCTCCACTTT
.	TRBV27	TRBJ1-1	.	CASSPTLTGPMNTEAFF	TGTGCCAGCAGTCCTACCTTGACAGGTCCTATGAACACTGAAGCTTTCTTT
.	TRBV18	TRBJ2-5	TRBD1	CASSPETRTGRETQYF	TGTGCCAGCTCACCCGAAACACGGACAGGACGAGAGACCCAGTACTTC
few	TRBV10-3	TRBJ1-6	TRBD1	CAISDQRTGAISPLHF	TGTGCCATCAGTGATCAGCGTACAGGGGCCATTTCACCCCTCCACTTT
.	TRBV6-5	TRBJ1-3	.	CASRPPGGSGNTIYF	TGTGCCAGCAGACCCCCGGGAGGGAGTGGAAACACCATATATTTT
.	TRBV7-3	TRBJ1-1	TRBD1	CASSQGASVTEAFF	TGTGCCAGCAGCCAGGGGGCTTCGGTCACTGAAGCTTTCTTT
few	TRBV29-1	TRBJ1-2	.	CSVEAGGIESGYTF	TGCAGCGTTGAGGCTGGGGGGATCGAATCAGGCTACACCTTC
.	TRBV9	TRBJ2-6	.	CASSVRGLGGANVLTF	TGTGCCAGCAGCGTGAGAGGGTTAGGCGGGGCCAACGTCCTGACTTTC
once	TRBV7-9	TRBJ1-6	.	CASSFGDSPLHF	TGTGCCAGCAGCTTCGGGGATTCACCCCTCCACTTT
.	TRBV5-1	TRBJ1-5	.	CASSFAENQPQHF	TGCGCCAGCAGCTTTGCGGAGAATCAGCCCCAGCATTTT
.	TRBV7-9	TRBJ1-3	TRBD1	CASSLARTGASGNTIYF	TGTGCCAGCAGCTTAGCTAGGACAGGGGCCTCTGGAAACACCATATATTTT
.	TRBV6-5	TRBJ2-1	TRBD2	CASSYWEGEQFF	TGTGCCAGCAGTTACTGGGAGGGTGAGCAGTTCTTC